This T cell receptor beta chain is drawn from a study of cytomegalovirus exposure and HLA in healthy donors. A note on this clone: Its antigen is undetermined.

The CDR3 runs to 13 residues. Germline lookup yields CDR1 SEHNR and CDR2 FQNEAQ (reference sequence). Trimming cost V 1 base and J 11 bases; bases outside gene matches: 7. Primers included in the PCR were 60 Vbeta and 13 Jbeta primers. The data were produced by immunoSEQ multiplex PCR, yet TCRdb's version contains in-frame clones alone and is incomplete. The sample has 150,000 to 200,000 clones, roughly 80% seen once. Study-level points and caveats: Associated with HLA alleles at 0.05 false discovery rate in a later analysis were 15,000 to 20,000 TCR beta sequences. The study listed under 200 cytomegalovirus-associated TCR beta chains. Later on, a genetic analysis was performed. It linked a missense variant in DCLRE1C with V- and J-gene trimming of TCR beta.

This clonotype was sampled from a woman aged 40 to 50 in good health and CMV-seropositive. The sequenced material came from PBMCs. The chain uses TRBV7-9 and TRBJ2-5; TRBD2 aligns across 7 bases. CDR3 DNA sequence: TGTGCCAGCAGCTTAGGCGGACTAGTGGGGCAGTACTTC. It specifies CASSLGGLVGQYF.